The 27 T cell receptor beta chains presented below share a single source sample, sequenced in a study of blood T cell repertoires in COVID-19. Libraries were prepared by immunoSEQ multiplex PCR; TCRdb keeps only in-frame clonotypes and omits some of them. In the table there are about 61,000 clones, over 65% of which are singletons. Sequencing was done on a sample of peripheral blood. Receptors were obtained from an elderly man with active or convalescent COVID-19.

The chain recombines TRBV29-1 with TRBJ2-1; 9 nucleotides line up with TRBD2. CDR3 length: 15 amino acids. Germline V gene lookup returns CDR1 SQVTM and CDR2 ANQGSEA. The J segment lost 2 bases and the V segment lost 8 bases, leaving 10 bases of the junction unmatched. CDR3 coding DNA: TGCAGCCTTAAATCCGGGACTAGCCCCTACAATGAGCAGTTCTTC. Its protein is CSLKSGTSPYNEQFF.

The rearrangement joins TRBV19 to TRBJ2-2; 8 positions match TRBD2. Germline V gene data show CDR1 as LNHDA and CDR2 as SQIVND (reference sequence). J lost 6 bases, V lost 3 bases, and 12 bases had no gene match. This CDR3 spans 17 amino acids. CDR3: CASSMRRSGRAAGELFF. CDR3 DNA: TGTGCCAGTAGTATGAGGAGGAGCGGGAGAGCGGCCGGGGAGCTGTTTTTT.

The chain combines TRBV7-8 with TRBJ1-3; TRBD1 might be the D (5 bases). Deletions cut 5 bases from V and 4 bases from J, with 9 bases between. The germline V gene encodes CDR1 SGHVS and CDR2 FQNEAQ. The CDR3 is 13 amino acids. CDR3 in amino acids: CASSPSGGNTIYF. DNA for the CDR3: TGTGCCAGCAGCCCATCAGGGGGAAACACCATATATTTT. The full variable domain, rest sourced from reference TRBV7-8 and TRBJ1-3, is GAGVSQSPRYKVAKRGQDVALRCDPISGHVSLFWYQQALGQGPEFLTYFQNEAQLDKSGLPSDRFFAERPEGSVSTLKIQRTQQEDSAVYLCASSPSGGNTIYFGEGSWLTVV.

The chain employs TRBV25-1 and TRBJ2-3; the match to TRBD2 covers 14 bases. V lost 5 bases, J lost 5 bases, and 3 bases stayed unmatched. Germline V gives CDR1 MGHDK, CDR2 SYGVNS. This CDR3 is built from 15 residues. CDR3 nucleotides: TGTGCCAGCAGTCAGGGACTAGCGGGAGTAGATACGCAGTATTTT. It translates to CASSQGLAGVDTQYF.

This CDR3 is CASRSSSLFAGGETQYF. The CDR3 region has the DNA TGTGCCAGCAGGTCCAGCAGCTTATTTGCAGGGGGGGAGACCCAGTACTTC. This rearrangement joins TRBV7-9 to TRBJ2-5, with D tentatively TRBD1 (7 bases). V gave up 6 bases and J gave up 5 bases, with 25 bases separating them. The CDR3 totals 17 residues. Germline CDR1 SEHNR, CDR2 FQNEAQ (reference sequence).

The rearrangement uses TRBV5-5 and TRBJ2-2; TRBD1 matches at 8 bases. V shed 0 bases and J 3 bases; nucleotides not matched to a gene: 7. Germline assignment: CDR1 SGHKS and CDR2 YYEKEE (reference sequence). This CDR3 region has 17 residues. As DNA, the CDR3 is TGTGCCAGCAGCTTGGGACCGGGACAGGCCTACACCGGGGAGCTGTTTTTT. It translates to CASSLGPGQAYTGELFF.

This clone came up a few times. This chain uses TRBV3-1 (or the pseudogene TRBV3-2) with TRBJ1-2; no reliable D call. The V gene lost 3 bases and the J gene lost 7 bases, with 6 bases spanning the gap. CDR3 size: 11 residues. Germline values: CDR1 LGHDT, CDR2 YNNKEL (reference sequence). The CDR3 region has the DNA TGTGCCAGCAGCCACGTCTTTGGCTACACCTTC. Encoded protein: CASSHVFGYTF.

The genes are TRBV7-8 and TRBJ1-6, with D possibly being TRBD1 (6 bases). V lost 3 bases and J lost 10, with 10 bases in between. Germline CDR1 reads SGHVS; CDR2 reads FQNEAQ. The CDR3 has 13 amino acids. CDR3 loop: CASSLGARSPLHF. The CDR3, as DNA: TGTGCCAGCAGCTTGGGGGCGCGATCACCCCTCCACTTT.

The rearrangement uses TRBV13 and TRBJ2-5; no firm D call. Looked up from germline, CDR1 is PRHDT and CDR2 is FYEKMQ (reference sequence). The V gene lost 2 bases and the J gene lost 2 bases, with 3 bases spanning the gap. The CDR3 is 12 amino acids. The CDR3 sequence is CASSLIQETQYF. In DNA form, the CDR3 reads TGTGCCAGCAGCTTAATACAAGAGACCCAGTACTTC.

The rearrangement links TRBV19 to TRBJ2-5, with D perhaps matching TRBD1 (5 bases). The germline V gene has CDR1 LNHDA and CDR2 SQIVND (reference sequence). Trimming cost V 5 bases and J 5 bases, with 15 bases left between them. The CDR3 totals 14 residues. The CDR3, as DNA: TGTGCCAGTAGTCCGACCACCAAGGGGGAGACCCAGTACTTC. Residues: CASSPTTKGETQYF.

CDR3 bases: TGTGCCAGCAGCTTACGGACTCCCAATGAAGCTTTCTTT. It is translated as CASSLRTPNEAFF. This chain links TRBV7-9 with TRBJ1-1, with D unresolved. The CDR3 loop spans 13 amino acids. The V gene's germline CDR1 is SEHNR and CDR2 FQNEAQ (reference sequence). V was clipped by 2 bases and J by 7 bases, with 11 bases between them.

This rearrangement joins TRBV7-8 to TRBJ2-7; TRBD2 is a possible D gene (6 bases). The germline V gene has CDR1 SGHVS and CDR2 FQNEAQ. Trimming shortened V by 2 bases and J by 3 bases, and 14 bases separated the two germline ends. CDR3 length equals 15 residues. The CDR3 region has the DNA TGTGCCAGCAGCTTATCGGGGACTCCCTACTACGAGCAGTACTTC. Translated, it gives CASSLSGTPYYEQYF.

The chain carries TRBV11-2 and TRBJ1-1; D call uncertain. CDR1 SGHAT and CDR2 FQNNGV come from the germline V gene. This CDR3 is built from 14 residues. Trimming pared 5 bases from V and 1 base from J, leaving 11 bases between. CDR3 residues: CASSPYLPNTEAFF. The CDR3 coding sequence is TGTGCCAGCAGCCCCTATCTGCCGAACACTGAAGCTTTCTTT.

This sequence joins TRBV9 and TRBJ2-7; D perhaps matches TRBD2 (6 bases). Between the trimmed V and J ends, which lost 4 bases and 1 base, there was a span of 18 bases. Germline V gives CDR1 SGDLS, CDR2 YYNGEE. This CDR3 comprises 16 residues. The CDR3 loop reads CASSLGSGRGSYEQYF. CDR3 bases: TGTGCCAGCAGCCTCGGGTCGGGGCGGGGTTCCTACGAGCAGTACTTC. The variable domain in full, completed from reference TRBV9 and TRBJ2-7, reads DSGVTQTPKHLITATGQRVTLRCSPRSGDLSVYWYQQSLDQGLQFLIQYYNGEERAKGNILERFSAQQFPDLHSELNLSSLELGDSALYFCASSLGSGRGSYEQYFGPGTRLTVT.

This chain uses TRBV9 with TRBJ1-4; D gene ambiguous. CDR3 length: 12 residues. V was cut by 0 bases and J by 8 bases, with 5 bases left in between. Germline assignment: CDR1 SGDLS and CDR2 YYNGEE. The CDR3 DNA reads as TGTGCCAGCAGCGTAGATTTAGAAAAACTGTTTTTT. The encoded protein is CASSVDLEKLFF.

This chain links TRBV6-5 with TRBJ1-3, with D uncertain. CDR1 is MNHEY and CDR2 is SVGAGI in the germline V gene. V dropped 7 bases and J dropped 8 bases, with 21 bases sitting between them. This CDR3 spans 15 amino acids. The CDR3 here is CASTRKVGREDTIYF. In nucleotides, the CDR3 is TGTGCCAGCACCAGAAAAGTGGGTCGGGAGGACACCATATATTTT.

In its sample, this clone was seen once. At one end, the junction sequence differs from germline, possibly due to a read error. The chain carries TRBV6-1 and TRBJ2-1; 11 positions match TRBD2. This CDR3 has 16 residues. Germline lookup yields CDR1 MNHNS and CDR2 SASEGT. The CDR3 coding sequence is TGCGCCAGCAGTGAAGCGTCCCTAGCGGGGGGCAATGAGCAGTTCTTC. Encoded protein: CASSEASLAGGNEQFF.

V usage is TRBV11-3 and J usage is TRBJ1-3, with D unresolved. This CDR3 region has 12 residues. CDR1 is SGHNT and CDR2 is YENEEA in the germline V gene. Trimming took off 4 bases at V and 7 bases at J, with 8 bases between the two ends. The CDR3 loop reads CASSSRVNTIYF. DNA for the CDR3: TGTGCCAGCAGCTCGCGGGTGAACACCATATATTTT.

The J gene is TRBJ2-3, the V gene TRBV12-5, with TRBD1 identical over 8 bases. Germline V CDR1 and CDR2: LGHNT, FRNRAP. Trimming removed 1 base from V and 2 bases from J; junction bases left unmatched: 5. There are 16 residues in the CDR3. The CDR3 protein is CASGLARQGTTDTQYF. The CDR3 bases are TGTGCTAGTGGTTTGGCTAGACAGGGGACCACAGATACGCAGTATTTT.

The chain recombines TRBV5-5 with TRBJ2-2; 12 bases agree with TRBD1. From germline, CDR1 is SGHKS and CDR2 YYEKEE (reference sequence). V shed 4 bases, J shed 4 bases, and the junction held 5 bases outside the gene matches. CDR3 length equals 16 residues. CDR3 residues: CASSSGTGGITGELFF. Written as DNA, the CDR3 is TGTGCCAGCAGCAGCGGGACAGGGGGCATCACCGGGGAGCTGTTTTTT.

CDR3: CASSVPGTASYEQYF. CDR3 sequence (DNA): TGTGCCAGCAGTGTCCCAGGGACTGCCTCCTACGAGCAGTACTTC. This chain uses TRBV2 with TRBJ2-7; D may be TRBD2 (6 bases). The germline CDR1 and CDR2 sequences are SNHLY and FYNNEI. Between the trimmed V and J ends, which lost 4 bases and 0 bases, there was a span of 13 bases. This CDR3 region has 15 residues.

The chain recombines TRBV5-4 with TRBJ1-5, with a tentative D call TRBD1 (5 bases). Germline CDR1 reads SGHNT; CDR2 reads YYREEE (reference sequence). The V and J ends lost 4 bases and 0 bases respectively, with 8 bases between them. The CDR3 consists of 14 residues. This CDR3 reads CASSARGSNQPQHF. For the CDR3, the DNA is TGTGCCAGCAGCGCTAGGGGTAGCAATCAGCCCCAGCATTTT.

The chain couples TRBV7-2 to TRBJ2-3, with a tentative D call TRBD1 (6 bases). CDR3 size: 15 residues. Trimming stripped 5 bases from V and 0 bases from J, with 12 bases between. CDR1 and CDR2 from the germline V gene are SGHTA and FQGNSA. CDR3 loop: CASSQRTVSTDTQYF. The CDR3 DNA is TGTGCCAGCAGCCAGCGGACAGTGAGCACAGATACGCAGTATTTT.

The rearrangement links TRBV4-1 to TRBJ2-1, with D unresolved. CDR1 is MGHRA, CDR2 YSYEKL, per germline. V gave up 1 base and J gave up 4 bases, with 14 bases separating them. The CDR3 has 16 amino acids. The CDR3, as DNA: TGCGCCAGCAGCCAAGTCTTGCTAGAAATATACAATGAGCAGTTCTTC. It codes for CASSQVLLEIYNEQFF.

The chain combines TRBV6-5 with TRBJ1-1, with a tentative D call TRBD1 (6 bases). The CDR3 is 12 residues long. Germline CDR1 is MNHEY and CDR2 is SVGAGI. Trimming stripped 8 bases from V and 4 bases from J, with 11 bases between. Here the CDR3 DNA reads TGTGCCAGCGGCAGGGGCGGCACTGAAGCTTTCTTT. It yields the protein CASGRGGTEAFF.

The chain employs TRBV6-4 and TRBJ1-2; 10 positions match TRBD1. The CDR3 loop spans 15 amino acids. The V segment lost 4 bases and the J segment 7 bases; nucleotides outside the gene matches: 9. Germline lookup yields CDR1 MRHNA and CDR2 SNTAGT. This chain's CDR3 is CASSATGQGMGGYTF. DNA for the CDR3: TGTGCCAGCAGTGCCACGGGACAGGGGATGGGTGGCTACACCTTC.

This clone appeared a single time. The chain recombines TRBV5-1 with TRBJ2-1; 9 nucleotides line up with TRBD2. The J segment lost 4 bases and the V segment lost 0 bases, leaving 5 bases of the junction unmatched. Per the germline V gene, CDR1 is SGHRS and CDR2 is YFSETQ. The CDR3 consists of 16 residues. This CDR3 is CASSLGRLAGYNEQFF. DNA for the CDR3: TGCGCCAGCAGCTTGGGTAGGCTAGCGGGGTACAATGAGCAGTTCTTC.